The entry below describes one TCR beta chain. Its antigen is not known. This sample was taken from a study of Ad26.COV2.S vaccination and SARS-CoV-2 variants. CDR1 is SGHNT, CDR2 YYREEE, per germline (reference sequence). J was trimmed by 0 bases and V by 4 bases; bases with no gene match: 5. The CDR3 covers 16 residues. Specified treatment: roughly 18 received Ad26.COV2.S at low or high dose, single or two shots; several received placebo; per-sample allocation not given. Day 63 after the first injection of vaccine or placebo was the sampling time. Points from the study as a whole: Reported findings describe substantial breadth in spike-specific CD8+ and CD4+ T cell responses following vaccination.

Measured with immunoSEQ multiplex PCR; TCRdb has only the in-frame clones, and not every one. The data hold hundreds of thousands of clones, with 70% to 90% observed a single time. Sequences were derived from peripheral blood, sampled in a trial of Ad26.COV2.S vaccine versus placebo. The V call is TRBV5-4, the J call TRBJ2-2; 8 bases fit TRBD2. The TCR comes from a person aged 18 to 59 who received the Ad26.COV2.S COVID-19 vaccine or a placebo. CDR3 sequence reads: CASSPGLAANTGELFF. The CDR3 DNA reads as TGTGCCAGCAGCCCCGGACTAGCCGCGAACACCGGGGAGCTGTTTTTT.